This T cell receptor (beta chain) was sequenced in a study of T cells in Graves' hyperthyroidism and ophthalmopathy. Study-wide results and limits: Ophthalmopathy, as predicted by the model, came a median roughly 6.5 months after the prediction. Ophthalmopathy stood apart from stable hyperthyroidism in a 13 V-J model. Clonotypes that were expanded in thyroid above 0.001 mostly appeared in blood too.

When ophthalmopathy did not progress within 18 months, Graves' hyperthyroidism was considered stable. Amplification of TCR beta CDR3 regions used RNA as the template. In the first-round RT-PCR of the TCR CDR3, the HTBI primer set was used. MiXCR, run by TCRdb on the multiplex PCR reads, gives a single entry per CDR3 protein. The data show 500,000 to 750,000 distinct CDR3 sequences, with about 45% seen just once and about 8% held by the top ten. This clonotype was seen more than once but under ten times. Its antigen is currently unknown. CDR3 length: 15 amino acids. Unmatched junction bases numbered 15, after V lost 8 bases and J lost 7 bases. CDR1 is SGHTA and CDR2 is FQGNSA in the germline V gene.

This sequence was found in a woman under 30 with Graves' hyperthyroidism. This chain links TRBV7-2 with TRBJ2-7; TRBD2 aligns across 9 bases. The material sequenced was peripheral blood or thyroid tissue (not recorded which). Written as DNA, the CDR3 is TGTGCCAGCCAGGCGGGAGGGCCCTCCTACAATGAGCAGTACTTC. This translates into CASQAGGPSYNEQYF.